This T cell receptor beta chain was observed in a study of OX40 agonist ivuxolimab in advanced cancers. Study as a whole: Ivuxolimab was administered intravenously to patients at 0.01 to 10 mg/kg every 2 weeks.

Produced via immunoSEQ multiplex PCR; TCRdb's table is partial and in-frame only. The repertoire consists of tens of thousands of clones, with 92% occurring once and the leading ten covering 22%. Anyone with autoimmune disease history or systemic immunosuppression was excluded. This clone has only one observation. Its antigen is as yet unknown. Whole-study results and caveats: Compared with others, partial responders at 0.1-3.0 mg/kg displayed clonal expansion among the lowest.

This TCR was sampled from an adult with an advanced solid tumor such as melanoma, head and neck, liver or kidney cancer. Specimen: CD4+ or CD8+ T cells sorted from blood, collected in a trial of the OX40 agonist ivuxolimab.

The CDR3 protein is CASSGPGGEKLFF. The CDR3 DNA is TGTGCCAGCAGCGGACCGGGCGGTGAAAAACTGTTTTTT. J is TRBJ1-4 and V is TRBV9, with D unclear. The CDR3 length is 13 residues. CDR1 and CDR2 (germline): SGDLS, YYNGEE. V was shortened by 3 bases and J by 7 bases, with 10 bases between the two germline ends.